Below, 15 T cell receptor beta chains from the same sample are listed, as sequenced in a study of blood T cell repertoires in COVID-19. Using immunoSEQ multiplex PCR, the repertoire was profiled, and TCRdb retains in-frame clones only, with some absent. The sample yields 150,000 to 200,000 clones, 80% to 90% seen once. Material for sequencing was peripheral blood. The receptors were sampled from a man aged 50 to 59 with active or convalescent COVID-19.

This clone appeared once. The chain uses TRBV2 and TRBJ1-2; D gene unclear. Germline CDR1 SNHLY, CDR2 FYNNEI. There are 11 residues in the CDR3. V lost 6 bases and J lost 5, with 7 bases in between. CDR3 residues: CASRLEYGYTF. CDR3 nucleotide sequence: TGTGCCAGCAGGTTAGAGTATGGCTACACCTTC.

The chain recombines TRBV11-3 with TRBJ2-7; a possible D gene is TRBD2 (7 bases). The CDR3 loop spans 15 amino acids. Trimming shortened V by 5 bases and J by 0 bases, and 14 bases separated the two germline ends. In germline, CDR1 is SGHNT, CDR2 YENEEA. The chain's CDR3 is CASSEGGDSSYEQYF. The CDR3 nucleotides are TGTGCCAGCAGCGAGGGGGGGGACTCCTCCTACGAGCAGTACTTC.

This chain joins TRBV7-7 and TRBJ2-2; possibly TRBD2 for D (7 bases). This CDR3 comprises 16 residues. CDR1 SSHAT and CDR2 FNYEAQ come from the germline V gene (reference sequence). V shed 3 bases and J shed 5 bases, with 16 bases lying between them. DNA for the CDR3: TGTGCCAGCAGCTTTGTGGGGGGGCCCGAAACCGGGGAGCTGTTTTTT. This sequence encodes CASSFVGGPETGELFF.

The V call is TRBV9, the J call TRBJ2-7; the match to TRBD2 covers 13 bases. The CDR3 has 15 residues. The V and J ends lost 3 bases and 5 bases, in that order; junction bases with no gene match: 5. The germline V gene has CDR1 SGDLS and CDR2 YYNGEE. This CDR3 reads CASSALTSGGHEQYF. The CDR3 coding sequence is TGTGCCAGCAGCGCCCTGACTAGCGGGGGGCACGAGCAGTACTTC. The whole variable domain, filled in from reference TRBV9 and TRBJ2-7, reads DSGVTQTPKHLITATGQRVTLRCSPRSGDLSVYWYQQSLDQGLQFLIQYYNGEERAKGNILERFSAQQFPDLHSELNLSSLELGDSALYFCASSALTSGGHEQYFGPGTRLTVT.

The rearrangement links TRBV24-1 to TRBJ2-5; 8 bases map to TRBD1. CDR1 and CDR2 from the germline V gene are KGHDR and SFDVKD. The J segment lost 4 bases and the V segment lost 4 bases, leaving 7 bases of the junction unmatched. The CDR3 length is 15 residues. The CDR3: CATSDWTGSGETQYF. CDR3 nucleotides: TGTGCCACCAGTGACTGGACAGGGAGCGGAGAGACCCAGTACTTC.

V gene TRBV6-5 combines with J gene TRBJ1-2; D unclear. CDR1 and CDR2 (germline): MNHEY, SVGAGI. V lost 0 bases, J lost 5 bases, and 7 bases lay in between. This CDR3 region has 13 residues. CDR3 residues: CASSYSRRYGYTF. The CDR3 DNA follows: TGTGCCAGCAGTTACTCGAGGCGGTATGGCTACACCTTC.

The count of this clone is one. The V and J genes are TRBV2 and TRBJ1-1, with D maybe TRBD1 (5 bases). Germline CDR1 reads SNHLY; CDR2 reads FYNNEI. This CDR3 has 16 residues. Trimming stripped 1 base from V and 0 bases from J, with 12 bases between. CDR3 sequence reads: CASSEGQNALNTEAFF. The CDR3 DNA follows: TGTGCCAGCAGTGAAGGACAGAACGCCTTGAACACTGAAGCTTTCTTT.

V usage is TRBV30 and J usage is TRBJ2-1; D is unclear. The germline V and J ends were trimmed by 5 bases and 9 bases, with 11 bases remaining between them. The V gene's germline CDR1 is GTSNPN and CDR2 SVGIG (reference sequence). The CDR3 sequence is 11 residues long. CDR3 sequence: CAWGKSVEQFF. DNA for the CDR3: TGTGCCTGGGGCAAATCGGTTGAGCAGTTCTTC.

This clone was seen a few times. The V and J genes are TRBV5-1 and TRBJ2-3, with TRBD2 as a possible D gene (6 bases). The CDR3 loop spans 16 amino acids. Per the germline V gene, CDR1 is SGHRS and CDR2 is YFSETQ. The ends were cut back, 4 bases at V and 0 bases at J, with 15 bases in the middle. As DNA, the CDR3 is TGCGCCAGCAGCGCCATCCCGGGACTCAGCACAGATACGCAGTATTTT. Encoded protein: CASSAIPGLSTDTQYF.

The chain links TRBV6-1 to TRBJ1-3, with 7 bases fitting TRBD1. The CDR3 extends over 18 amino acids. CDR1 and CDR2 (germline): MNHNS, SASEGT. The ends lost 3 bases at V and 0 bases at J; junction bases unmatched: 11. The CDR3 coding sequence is TGTGCCAGCAGTGACTACAGGGGCGCGACGCCCTCTGGAAACACCATATATTTT. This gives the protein CASSDYRGATPSGNTIYF.

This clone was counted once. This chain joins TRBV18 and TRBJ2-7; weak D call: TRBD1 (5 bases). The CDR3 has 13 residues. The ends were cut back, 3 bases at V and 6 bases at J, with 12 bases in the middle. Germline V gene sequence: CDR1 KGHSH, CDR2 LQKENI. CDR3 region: CASSPRAKGEQYF. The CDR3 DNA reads TGTGCCAGCTCACCCAGGGCCAAAGGCGAGCAGTACTTC.

DNA of the CDR3: TGTGCCAGCAGCTCAGGGGGGGCCAACGTCCTGACTTTC. Translated, it gives CASSSGGANVLTF. The chain recombines TRBV7-9 with TRBJ2-6, with D possibly TRBD1 on 5 matching bases. This CDR3 region has 13 residues. V dropped 4 bases and J dropped 4 bases, with 5 bases sitting between them. CDR1 and CDR2 from the germline V gene are SEHNR and FQNEAQ (reference sequence).

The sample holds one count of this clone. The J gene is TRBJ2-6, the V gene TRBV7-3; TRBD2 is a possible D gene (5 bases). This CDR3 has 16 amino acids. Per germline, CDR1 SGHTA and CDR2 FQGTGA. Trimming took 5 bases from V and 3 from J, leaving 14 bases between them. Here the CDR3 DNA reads TGTGCCAGCAGCCTGAAGGGAGTCTTTGGGGCCAACGTCCTGACTTTC. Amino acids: CASSLKGVFGANVLTF.

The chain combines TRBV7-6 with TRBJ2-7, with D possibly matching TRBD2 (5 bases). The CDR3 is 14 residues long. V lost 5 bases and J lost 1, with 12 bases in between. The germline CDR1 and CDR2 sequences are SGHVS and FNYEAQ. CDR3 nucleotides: TGTGCCAGCAGCCGCTTGTCGGGGTCCTACGAGCAGTACTTC. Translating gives CASSRLSGSYEQYF.

The CDR3 sequence: CASSEGSAGNQPQHF. CDR3 nucleotides: TGTGCCAGCAGTGAAGGATCGGCGGGCAATCAGCCCCAGCATTTT. This chain connects TRBV6-1 to TRBJ1-5; no clear D gene. CDR3 length: 15 amino acids. CDR1 and CDR2 (germline): MNHNS, SASEGT. The V gene lost 1 base and the J gene lost 2 bases, with 9 bases spanning the gap.